The rows below give T cell receptor beta chains drawn from one sample of a study of early T cells in non-severe SARS-CoV-2 infection. From the 5' RACE reads, TCRdb called clonotypes with MiXCR, one entry per CDR3 protein. The table has approximately 90,000 distinct CDR3 sequences, 15% to 20% seen once; the top ten hold around 4.9%. The specimen was whole blood, collected at baseline. These receptor sequences come from an adult who was a healthcare worker with PCR-confirmed SARS-CoV-2 infection or an uninfected control (not recorded which). Each CDR3 is given with its conserved first and last residue. The D gene is left open where the match is weak. Only some rows state a clone size, as once, few, many or a class for expanded clones.

d_gene: -; j_gene: TRBJ2-1; len: 14; v_gene: TRBV20-1; abundance: -; CDR3nt: TGCAGTGCCGGACGGGGGCCGTCCTACAATGAGCAGTTCTTC; CDR3aa: CSAGRGPSYNEQFF
d_gene: -; j_gene: TRBJ2-5; len: 12; v_gene: TRBV14; abundance: -; CDR3nt: TGTGCCAGCAGTTTCTTGGAGGAGACCCAGTACTTC; CDR3aa: CASSFLEETQYF
d_gene: -; j_gene: TRBJ2-4; len: 13; v_gene: TRBV10-3; abundance: few; CDR3nt: TGTGCCATCAGCCGGGACATAGAAAACATTCAGTACTTC; CDR3aa: CAISRDIENIQYF
d_gene: -; j_gene: TRBJ2-1; len: 14; v_gene: TRBV6-2/TRBV6-3; abundance: medium-sized; CDR3nt: TGTGCCAGCAGTTACCAGGGTAGGGGGAATGAGCAGTTCTTC; CDR3aa: CASSYQGRGNEQFF
d_gene: -; j_gene: TRBJ2-3; len: 14; v_gene: TRBV20-1; abundance: few; CDR3nt: TGCAGTGCTAGAGATGGTGCGGGCACAGATACGCAGTATTTT; CDR3aa: CSARDGAGTDTQYF
d_gene: -; j_gene: TRBJ2-1; len: 14; v_gene: TRBV7-9; abundance: once; CDR3nt: TGTGCCAGCAGCGCCCGGACGTCCGCCAATGAGCAGTTCTTC; CDR3aa: CASSARTSANEQFF
d_gene: TRBD2; j_gene: TRBJ2-7; len: 15; v_gene: TRBV5-1; abundance: many; CDR3nt: TGCGCCTCCCGAGATAGCGGGAGAGGTTCCTACGAGCAGTACTTC; CDR3aa: CASRDSGRGSYEQYF
d_gene: -; j_gene: TRBJ1-1; len: 12; v_gene: TRBV14; abundance: many; CDR3nt: TGTGCCAGCAGCAGGGAATACACTGAAGCTTTCTTT; CDR3aa: CASSREYTEAFF
d_gene: TRBD1; j_gene: TRBJ2-3; len: 13; v_gene: TRBV27; abundance: few; CDR3nt: TGTGCCAGTCGGGACAGATTTTCAGATACGCAGTATTTT; CDR3aa: CASRDRFSDTQYF
d_gene: TRBD1; j_gene: TRBJ1-2; len: 14; v_gene: TRBV7-2; abundance: few; CDR3nt: TGTGCCAGCAGCGGGGACAGGGCGACGGCTGGCTACACCTTC; CDR3aa: CASSGDRATAGYTF
d_gene: TRBD1; j_gene: TRBJ2-7; len: 14; v_gene: TRBV5-1; abundance: -; CDR3nt: TGCGCCAGCAGCCCCCGGGACAGAGCCTACGAGCAGTACTTC; CDR3aa: CASSPRDRAYEQYF
d_gene: -; j_gene: TRBJ2-1; len: 14; v_gene: TRBV5-6; abundance: few; CDR3nt: TGTGCCAGCAGCTTGGTGGGAATCCTCTATGAGCAGTTCTTC; CDR3aa: CASSLVGILYEQFF
d_gene: TRBD2; j_gene: TRBJ2-7; len: 14; v_gene: TRBV6-2/TRBV6-3; abundance: -; CDR3nt: TGTGCCAGCACCCGGACTAGCGGATCCTACGAGCAGTACTTC; CDR3aa: CASTRTSGSYEQYF
d_gene: TRBD2; j_gene: TRBJ2-1; len: 14; v_gene: TRBV20-1; abundance: -; CDR3nt: TGCAGTGCTCAGCGGGAGAGCTCCTACAATGAGCAGTTCTTC; CDR3aa: CSAQRESSYNEQFF
d_gene: -; j_gene: TRBJ1-5; len: 15; v_gene: TRBV28; abundance: few; CDR3nt: TGTGCCAGCAGTCCACTTTCGGGGAACGTCCAGCCCCAGCATTTT; CDR3aa: CASSPLSGNVQPQHF
d_gene: -; j_gene: TRBJ2-3; len: 14; v_gene: TRBV20-1; abundance: few; CDR3nt: TGCAGTGCTAGGCGGAGGCGGTACACAGATACGCAGTATTTT; CDR3aa: CSARRRRYTDTQYF
d_gene: TRBD1; j_gene: TRBJ2-7; len: 14; v_gene: TRBV28; abundance: few; CDR3nt: TGTGCCAGCAGCCTTCGGGACAGACACTACGAGCAGTACTTC; CDR3aa: CASSLRDRHYEQYF
d_gene: -; j_gene: TRBJ2-2; len: 14; v_gene: TRBV2; abundance: few; CDR3nt: TGTGCCAGCTGGGGGGTTTCGCGCACCGGGGAGCTGTTTTTT; CDR3aa: CASWGVSRTGELFF
d_gene: -; j_gene: TRBJ2-5; len: 13; v_gene: TRBV20-1; abundance: few; CDR3nt: TGCAGTGCTAGAGGACAGGACCAAGAGACCCAGTACTTC; CDR3aa: CSARGQDQETQYF
d_gene: TRBD2; j_gene: TRBJ2-1; len: 15; v_gene: TRBV2; abundance: -; CDR3nt: TGTGCCACCAATAGCGGACTAGCGGGAGGGGATGAGCAGTTCTTC; CDR3aa: CATNSGLAGGDEQFF
d_gene: -; j_gene: TRBJ2-2; len: 15; v_gene: TRBV9; abundance: -; CDR3nt: TGTGCCAGCAGCGGTAGCCCAACGAACACCGGGGAGCTGTTTTTT; CDR3aa: CASSGSPTNTGELFF
d_gene: -; j_gene: TRBJ2-7; len: 12; v_gene: TRBV19; abundance: -; CDR3nt: TGTGCCAGTAGCGGAGGATTCTCCGAGCAGTACTTC; CDR3aa: CASSGGFSEQYF
d_gene: TRBD2; j_gene: TRBJ2-5; len: 15; v_gene: TRBV9; abundance: few; CDR3nt: TGTGCCAGCAGCCCCCTAGCGGGAGCCCAAGAGACCCAGTACTTC; CDR3aa: CASSPLAGAQETQYF
d_gene: -; j_gene: TRBJ2-3; len: 11; v_gene: TRBV2; abundance: -; CDR3nt: TGTGCCAGCACGGCCCTAGATACGCAGTATTTT; CDR3aa: CASTALDTQYF
d_gene: -; j_gene: TRBJ2-5; len: 15; v_gene: TRBV19; abundance: -; CDR3nt: TGTGCCAGTAGTCCGGCCGGACAGACCCAAGAGACCCAGTACTTC; CDR3aa: CASSPAGQTQETQYF
d_gene: -; j_gene: TRBJ1-1; len: 13; v_gene: TRBV10-3; abundance: few; CDR3nt: TGTGCCATCAGTGTTAACGAGAACACTGAAGCTTTCTTT; CDR3aa: CAISVNENTEAFF
d_gene: -; j_gene: TRBJ1-2; len: 14; v_gene: TRBV5-4; abundance: -; CDR3nt: TGTGCCAGCAGCGGGGACGGGGAGGACTATGGCTACACCTTC; CDR3aa: CASSGDGEDYGYTF
d_gene: -; j_gene: TRBJ2-7; len: 11; v_gene: TRBV20-1; abundance: -; CDR3nt: TGCAGTGCGACCACAGGAGGCGAGCAGTACTTC; CDR3aa: CSATTGGEQYF
d_gene: -; j_gene: TRBJ2-4; len: 12; v_gene: TRBV20-1; abundance: -; CDR3nt: TGCAGTGCCAACGTGGAGTCGAACATTCAGTACTTC; CDR3aa: CSANVESNIQYF
d_gene: TRBD2; j_gene: TRBJ2-1; len: 14; v_gene: TRBV12-3/TRBV12-4; abundance: many; CDR3nt: TGTGCCAGCATTCCGGGACTAGCCTACAATGAGCAGTTCTTC; CDR3aa: CASIPGLAYNEQFF
d_gene: -; j_gene: TRBJ2-1; len: 11; v_gene: TRBV19; abundance: many; CDR3nt: TGTGCCAGCAGCTTTTACAATGAGCAGTTCTTC; CDR3aa: CASSFYNEQFF
d_gene: -; j_gene: TRBJ2-7; len: 13; v_gene: TRBV5-4; abundance: few; CDR3nt: TGTGCCAGCAGCTTCGGGAGATCGGACGAGCAGTACTTC; CDR3aa: CASSFGRSDEQYF
d_gene: TRBD1; j_gene: TRBJ2-1; len: 14; v_gene: TRBV27; abundance: few; CDR3nt: TGTGCCAGCAGTTTCGGGACAGGGTACAATGAGCAGTTCTTC; CDR3aa: CASSFGTGYNEQFF
d_gene: TRBD2; j_gene: TRBJ2-1; len: 13; v_gene: TRBV11-3; abundance: -; CDR3nt: TGTGCCAGCAGCTTAGGGACTAGCGGGAGACAGTTCTTC; CDR3aa: CASSLGTSGRQFF
d_gene: TRBD2; j_gene: TRBJ2-1; len: 16; v_gene: TRBV29-1; abundance: few; CDR3nt: TGCAGCTCTCAAAAAGGGACTAGCCGGGCCTACAATGAGCAGTTCTTC; CDR3aa: CSSQKGTSRAYNEQFF
d_gene: -; j_gene: TRBJ1-4; len: 13; v_gene: TRBV15; abundance: -; CDR3nt: TGTGCCACCAGCAGAGAGGGTACGGAAAAACTGTTTTTT; CDR3aa: CATSREGTEKLFF
d_gene: -; j_gene: TRBJ1-2; len: 15; v_gene: TRBV21-1; abundance: few; CDR3nt: TGTGCCAGCAGCACGCCGTCCAATAAATTCTATGGCTACACCTTC; CDR3aa: CASSTPSNKFYGYTF
d_gene: -; j_gene: TRBJ2-2; len: 16; v_gene: TRBV5-1; abundance: many; CDR3nt: TGCGCCAGCAGCTTGGATCCAGGCCGGAACACCGGGGAGCTGTTTTTT; CDR3aa: CASSLDPGRNTGELFF
d_gene: -; j_gene: TRBJ2-7; len: 17; v_gene: TRBV3-1; abundance: -; CDR3nt: TGTGCCAGCAGCCAAGAGTCCTCGGATAGCGGAAAATACGAGCAGTACTTC; CDR3aa: CASSQESSDSGKYEQYF
d_gene: TRBD1; j_gene: TRBJ2-7; len: 14; v_gene: TRBV7-9; abundance: few; CDR3nt: TGTGCCAGCAGCTTGGGTGACAGGGACCACGAGCAGTACTTC; CDR3aa: CASSLGDRDHEQYF
d_gene: -; j_gene: TRBJ1-1; len: 14; v_gene: TRBV3-1; abundance: many; CDR3nt: TGTGCCAGCAGCCAAAACACACAGGGCTATCAAGCTTTCTTT; CDR3aa: CASSQNTQGYQAFF
d_gene: -; j_gene: TRBJ1-2; len: 9; v_gene: TRBV20-1; abundance: few; CDR3nt: TGCAGTGGACCATTTGGCTACACCTTC; CDR3aa: CSGPFGYTF
d_gene: -; j_gene: TRBJ1-4; len: 14; v_gene: TRBV9; abundance: few; CDR3nt: TGTGCCAGCAGCGTAGGCTCAGGGAATGAAAAACTGTTTTTT; CDR3aa: CASSVGSGNEKLFF
d_gene: TRBD1; j_gene: TRBJ2-1; len: 13; v_gene: TRBV12-3/TRBV12-4; abundance: medium-sized; CDR3nt: TGTGCCAGCAGTTTGGGACAGGGCCATGAGCAGTTCTTC; CDR3aa: CASSLGQGHEQFF
d_gene: -; j_gene: TRBJ1-3; len: 12; v_gene: TRBV11-2; abundance: -; CDR3nt: TGTGCCAGCAGCCGCTCTGGAAACACCATATATTTT; CDR3aa: CASSRSGNTIYF
d_gene: TRBD1; j_gene: TRBJ1-1; len: 12; v_gene: TRBV7-9; abundance: many; CDR3nt: TGTGCCAGCACCGGACAGGGGGCTGAAGCTTTCTTT; CDR3aa: CASTGQGAEAFF
d_gene: -; j_gene: TRBJ2-1; len: 13; v_gene: TRBV29-1; abundance: -; CDR3nt: TGCAGCGTTGTATGGGCTATCTACAATGAGCAGTTCTTC; CDR3aa: CSVVWAIYNEQFF
d_gene: -; j_gene: TRBJ2-1; len: 15; v_gene: TRBV28; abundance: many; CDR3nt: TGTGCCAGCGTGACGGGCGATAGCTCCTACAATGAGCAGTTCTTC; CDR3aa: CASVTGDSSYNEQFF
d_gene: TRBD2; j_gene: TRBJ2-1; len: 17; v_gene: TRBV20-1; abundance: few; CDR3nt: TGCAGTGCTAGAGTCCGGCGGCCTAGCGGAATGTACAATGAGCAGTTCTTC; CDR3aa: CSARVRRPSGMYNEQFF
d_gene: -; j_gene: TRBJ2-2; len: 14; v_gene: TRBV13; abundance: -; CDR3nt: TGTGCCAGCAGCACCGGGAAGAACACCGGGGACCTGTTTTTT; CDR3aa: CASSTGKNTGDLFF
d_gene: TRBD2; j_gene: TRBJ2-5; len: 14; v_gene: TRBV4-3; abundance: -; CDR3nt: TGCGCCAGCAGCCAAGGACTAGCTCAAGAGACCCAGTACTTC; CDR3aa: CASSQGLAQETQYF
d_gene: -; j_gene: TRBJ2-5; len: 14; v_gene: TRBV21-1; abundance: -; CDR3nt: TGTGCCAGCAGCTCTACCCGGGACCGAGAGACCCAGTACTTC; CDR3aa: CASSSTRDRETQYF
d_gene: -; j_gene: TRBJ2-4; len: 13; v_gene: TRBV28; abundance: -; CDR3nt: TGTGCCAGCAGCCAACCGCTAGCTGTCATTCAGTACTTC; CDR3aa: CASSQPLAVIQYF
d_gene: -; j_gene: TRBJ2-7; len: 13; v_gene: TRBV7-2; abundance: -; CDR3nt: TGTGCCAGCTGTGTGGAGAGGGACTACGAGCAGTACTTC; CDR3aa: CASCVERDYEQYF
d_gene: -; j_gene: TRBJ2-7; len: 15; v_gene: TRBV6-2/TRBV6-3; abundance: few; CDR3nt: TGTGCCAGCAGTTACTCGAAGGGGACGGGCTACGAGCAGTACTTC; CDR3aa: CASSYSKGTGYEQYF
d_gene: -; j_gene: TRBJ1-4; len: 14; v_gene: TRBV3-1; abundance: few; CDR3nt: TGTGCCAGCAGCCAACTACAGCATAATGAAAAACTGTTTTTT; CDR3aa: CASSQLQHNEKLFF
d_gene: -; j_gene: TRBJ1-5; len: 16; v_gene: TRBV20-1; abundance: few; CDR3nt: TGCAGTGCTACTCTTGAAGGGGTATATAGCAATCAGCCCCAGCATTTT; CDR3aa: CSATLEGVYSNQPQHF
d_gene: -; j_gene: TRBJ2-1; len: 14; v_gene: TRBV9; abundance: -; CDR3nt: TGTGCCAGCAGCGGGACAGCAAATTACAATGAGCAGTTCTTC; CDR3aa: CASSGTANYNEQFF
d_gene: -; j_gene: TRBJ2-1; len: 14; v_gene: TRBV7-9; abundance: -; CDR3nt: TGTGCCAGCAACAGCGGCGTGCCCTGGCTTGAGCAGTTCTTC; CDR3aa: CASNSGVPWLEQFF